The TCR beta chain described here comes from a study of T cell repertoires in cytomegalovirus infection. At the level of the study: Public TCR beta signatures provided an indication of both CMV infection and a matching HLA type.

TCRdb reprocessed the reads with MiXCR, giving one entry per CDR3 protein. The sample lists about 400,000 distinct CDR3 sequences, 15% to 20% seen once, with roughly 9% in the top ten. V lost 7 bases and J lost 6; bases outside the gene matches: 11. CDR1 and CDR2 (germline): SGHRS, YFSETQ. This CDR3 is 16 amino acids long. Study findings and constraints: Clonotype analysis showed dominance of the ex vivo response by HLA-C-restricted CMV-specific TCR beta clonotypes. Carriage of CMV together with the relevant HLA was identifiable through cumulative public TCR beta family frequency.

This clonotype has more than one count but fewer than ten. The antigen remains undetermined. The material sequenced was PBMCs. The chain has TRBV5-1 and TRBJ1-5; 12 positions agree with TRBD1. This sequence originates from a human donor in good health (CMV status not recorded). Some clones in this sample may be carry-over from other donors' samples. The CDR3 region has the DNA TGCGCCAGCGGGGGGGGGGACAGGGGGCATAGTCAGCCCCAGCATTTT. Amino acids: CASGGGDRGHSQPQHF.